This TCR beta chain comes out of a study of T cell clonality in common variable immunodeficiency (dated by TCRdb to the mid-2010s). This clone was detected a few times. The specificity of this receptor is unknown. CVID samples and control samples contributed equivalent amounts of genomic DNA as sequencing input. For every sample, a 60 bp segment covering the rearranged TCRbeta CDR3 region was amplified and then sequenced. The immunoSEQ assay, a bias-corrected multiplex PCR combined with high-throughput sequencing, was used to amplify TCRbeta. Turning to the authors' computational methods: Every unique nucleotide sequence counted as a clone and was annotated with V, D and J genes, copy number and frequency. Sequences were labeled productive if in frame, and non-productive if out of frame or containing stop codons. As previously described, clonality was calculated on the basis of Shannon's entropy. The predicted amino acid sequences of productive clones were used to derive the mean CDR3 Kyte-Doolittle hydropathy. The R hclust function was used to hierarchically cluster scaled V gene usage with Manhattan distance and complete linkage. To assess clone sharing by CDR3 amino acid sequence, 12 repertoires per group were resampled over 100 rounds. The repertoires were searched for 70 published EBV-specific and about 250 published CMV-specific TCRbeta sequences. After a couple of CVID samples that produced fewer than 10,000 sequences were dropped from the analysis, 35 to 45 CVID repertoires remained. TCRdb stores this immuneACCESS table with in-frame sequences only. Part of the clones is absent; in the studies checked, under half of the shortfall reflects unresolved V genes, and no reason is known for the rest. V and J calls and clone size are as listed in that table; D and trimming were resolved from the DNA. Listed for this sample are fewer than 40,000 clones, none observed only a single time. The ten largest clones add up to roughly 6.7% of the sample.

Standard criteria, namely reduction of serum IgG, IgA and/or IgM below the normal range together with specific antibody deficiency, were applied for the diagnosis of CVID. The CVID group comprised around 45 subjects, 15 or so female and around 29 male, aged roughly 8 to 65 years with a mean age of roughly 38. Most of the CVID patients and most of the healthy controls were of Caucasian heritage. All CVID subjects had received replacement immunoglobulin therapy for at least one year at the time of study participation. At blood collection, none of the CVID subjects was ill or on immunomodulatory or immunosuppressive medication. From each donor, 5 to 8 ml of heparinized peripheral whole blood was collected. Genomic DNA from adults with common variable immune deficiency (CVID) and from healthy adult controls was used to sequence TCRbeta CDR3 repertoires. Diluted blood was subjected to density centrifugation over Hypaque 1077 or Ficoll-Paque for isolation of peripheral blood mononuclear cells. Genomic DNA was obtained from unsorted mononuclear cells using either Qiagen column purification or a centrifugation-based method.

General study outcomes and caveats: According to the authors, finding the cause of the higher clonality in CVID would require sequencing the repertoires of T cell subpopulations. Although equal DNA input was used, an average of approximately 82,000 unique sequences per sample was obtained for controls, compared with about 31,547 for CVID samples. Reportedly, TCRbeta sequences from CVID had fewer deletions and N-nucleotide insertions, and highly modified clones with 13 or more V deletions were absent from CVID. CVID subjects shared fewer TCRbeta clones with each other than healthy controls did (p < 0.0001). Correlations of repertoire features with clinical complications were constrained by heterogeneity among patients within the CVID cohort. Compared with healthy controls, CVID subjects showed increased TCRbeta clonality (t-test p = 0.018), a feature most characteristic of about a third of subjects.

Sequencing was done on a sample of peripheral blood mononuclear cells. The receptor was isolated from a human donor with common variable immunodeficiency.

CDR3 DNA, as far as it was read: TGTGCCAGCAGCTTAGGAGCGGGAGGGCCGGATACG. It specifies CASSLGAGGPDT. The whole CDR3 sequence reads CASSLGAGGPDTQYF. Recombination joined TRBV7-8 with TRBJ2-3; 10 junctional bases match TRBD2. The CDR3 is cut off 3 residues early in the read; its end comes from the germline J gene. CDR1 and CDR2, per the germline V gene, are SGHVS and FQNEAQ. After removal of 1 base from V and 6 bases from J, the junction retains 4 bases not matched to a gene. From the cysteine through the phenylalanine, the CDR3 covers 15 amino acids. The DNA shown is the part of the CDR3 that was read: 36 bases, in frame from base 1. The entire variable domain, with the stretches around the CDR3 drawn from the reference TRBV7-8 and TRBJ2-3 proteins, is GAGVSQSPRYKVAKRGQDVALRCDPISGHVSLFWYQQALGQGPEFLTYFQNEAQLDKSGLPSDRFFAERPEGSVSTLKIQRTQQEDSAVYLCASSLGAGGPDTQYFGPGTRLTVL.